These T cell receptor beta chains were read from a single sample in a study of shared clonotypes between healthy human individuals. Measured with immunoSEQ multiplex PCR; TCRdb has only the in-frame clones, and not every one. Here the sample spans 2 million to 2.5 million clones, 93% being singletons. Sequenced input: naive CD4+ T cells from PBMCs. Receptors were obtained from a man younger than 35 in good health. Some clones in this sample may be carry-over from other donors' samples. Each CDR3 is given without its conserved first and last residue. The order of the fields is J gene, CDR3 length, V gene, CDR3 protein.

.	13	TRBV28	ASSSPGQGLYEQY
TRBJ2-5	14	TRBV28	ASMNSPHRGIETQY
TRBJ2-3	13	TRBV6-1	ASSARIESPDTQY
TRBJ1-2	15	TRBV28	ASSTPRTYLYNYGYT
TRBJ2-2	12	TRBV11-2	ASSQVPGTGELF
TRBJ1-5	11	TRBV30	AWSGSSTEPQH
TRBJ1-1	13	TRBV5-1	ASSTGPVPNTEAF
TRBJ2-5	12	TRBV5-4	ASSSTVNQETQY
TRBJ2-1	14	TRBV4-2	ASSRGIAGGYNEQF
TRBJ2-5	14	TRBV11-2	ASSSLTGSRAETQY
TRBJ2-2	13	TRBV9	ASSVDLLDTGELF
TRBJ1-6	11	TRBV5-1	ASGRDRNSPLH
TRBJ2-7	9	TRBV2	ASTRAYEQY
TRBJ1-2	11	TRBV29-1	SVESWQNYGYT
TRBJ1-2	13	TRBV10-1	ASSTGHRRDYGYT
TRBJ1-2	13	TRBV28	ASTTGGGLHYGYT
TRBJ2-2	14	TRBV11-2	ASSGSSGTNTGELF
TRBJ1-3	13	TRBV6-1	ASSDQGNAGNTIY
TRBJ2-1	14	TRBV6-1	ASSGLRSGSYNEQF
TRBJ2-5	13	TRBV4-1	ASSQGSGGRETQY
TRBJ2-2	12	TRBV7-6	ASFQSRNTGELF
TRBJ1-5	14	TRBV5-4	ASSLGGQGRHQPQH
TRBJ2-5	10	TRBV7-8	ASSEQQGTQY
.	14	TRBV6-6	ASSYSRLAKSNEQY
TRBJ2-1	9	TRBV7-3	ASSERGEQF
TRBJ1-2	13	TRBV28	ASETGTGGNYGYT
TRBJ2-3	10	TRBV29-1	SANDGGDTQY